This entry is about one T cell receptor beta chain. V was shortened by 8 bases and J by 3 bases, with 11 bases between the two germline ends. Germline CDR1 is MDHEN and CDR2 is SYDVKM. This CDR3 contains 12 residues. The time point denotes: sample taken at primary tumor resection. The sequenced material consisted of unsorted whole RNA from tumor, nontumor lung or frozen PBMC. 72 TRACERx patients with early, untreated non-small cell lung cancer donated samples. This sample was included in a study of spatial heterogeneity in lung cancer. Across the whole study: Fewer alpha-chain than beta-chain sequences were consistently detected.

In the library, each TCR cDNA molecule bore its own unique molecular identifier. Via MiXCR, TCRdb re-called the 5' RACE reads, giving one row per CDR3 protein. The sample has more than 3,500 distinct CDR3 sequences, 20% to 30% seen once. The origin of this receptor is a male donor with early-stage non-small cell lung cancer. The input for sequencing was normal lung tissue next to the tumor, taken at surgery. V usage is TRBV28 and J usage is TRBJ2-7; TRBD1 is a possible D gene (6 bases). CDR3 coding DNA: TGTGCCAGCGGGGACACCAACTACGAGCAGTACTTC. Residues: CASGDTNYEQYF.